Detailed here is one TCR beta chain. Its cognate antigen is unknown. immunoSEQ v3.0 was run at survey level. Produced via immunoSEQ multiplex PCR; TCRdb's table is partial and in-frame only. The sample lists 20,000 to 25,000 clones, about 82% occurring once. J gave up 7 bases and V 4 bases, and 8 bases lay outside the gene matches. CDR3 length: 15 residues. Germline-derived CDR1 and CDR2 are MGHDK and SYGVNS. The data belong to a study of long-term antiretroviral therapy in people with HIV. Study outcomes and limitations: Transplant donor controls retained higher diversity, though diversity increased after ART. Blood obtained between the mid-2000s and the late 2010s may reflect older ART regimens.

The chain recombines TRBV25-1 with TRBJ2-2, with TRBD2 matching 8 bases. This material consisted of unsorted PBMCs, taken about 4 years after starting antiretroviral therapy. This clonotype was obtained from a man aged 18 to 30 with HIV. The chain's CDR3 is CASSASGGTGGELFF. In nucleotides, the CDR3 is TGTGCCAGCAGTGCCTCGGGGGGGACCGGCGGGGAGCTGTTTTTT.